The 20 T cell receptor beta chains below come from one sample, sequenced in a study of T cells in localized non-small cell lung cancer. Sequencing used immunoSEQ multiplex PCR; TCRdb keeps in-frame clones, though not all of them. The sample lists around 30,000 clones, about nine tenths occurring once. Sequenced material: PBMCs, taken before any cancer treatment. These receptors were obtained from a man between 40 and 69 years old with stage II lung adenocarcinoma.

This clone was seen once. The V and J genes are TRBV29-1 and TRBJ2-6; no clear D. V lost 7 bases, J lost 0 bases, and 19 bases lay in between. Germline V gene sequence: CDR1 SQVTM, CDR2 ANQGSEA. The CDR3 sequence is 17 residues long. The CDR3 bases are TGCAGCGCCCGAGTTCGCGGACCGCCCTCTGGGGCCAACGTCCTGACTTTC. It yields the protein CSARVRGPPSGANVLTF.

The chain combines TRBV6-5 with TRBJ2-1, with D perhaps matching TRBD2 (6 bases). The CDR3 totals 13 residues. Germline V gives CDR1 MNHEY, CDR2 SVGAGI. Trimming removed 11 bases at V and 3 bases at J, with 14 bases between. CDR3 region: CAARPRGYNEQFF. CDR3 DNA sequence: TGTGCCGCCCGACCGCGGGGCTACAATGAGCAGTTCTTC.

This clone was seen only a few times. V is TRBV14 and J is TRBJ2-5; D is ambiguous. CDR1 is SGHDN and CDR2 is FVKESK in the germline V gene. Trimming stripped 1 base from V and 0 bases from J, with 9 bases between. The CDR3 spans 15 residues. CDR3: CASSQVADYQETQYF. For the CDR3, the DNA is TGTGCCAGCAGCCAAGTTGCTGACTACCAAGAGACCCAGTACTTC. The full variable domain, with the rest looked up from reference TRBV14 and TRBJ2-5, is EAGVTQFPSHSVIEKGQTVTLRCDPISGHDNLYWYRRVMGKEIKFLLHFVKESKQDESGMPNNRFLAERTGGTYSTLKVQPAELEDSGVYFCASSQVADYQETQYFGPGTRLLVL.

This chain links TRBV28 with TRBJ2-3; D is possibly TRBD2 (5 bases). Germline loops: CDR1 MDHEN, CDR2 SYDVKM. The CDR3 totals 15 residues. The ends were cut back, 5 bases at V and 3 bases at J, with 15 bases in the middle. The CDR3 DNA reads TGTGCCAGCAGTCTGAGGCCCGGGGTAACAGATACGCAGTATTTT. It yields the protein CASSLRPGVTDTQYF.

The chain combines TRBV7-9 with TRBJ2-1, with TRBD2 identical over 8 bases. This CDR3 comprises 16 residues. CDR1 SEHNR and CDR2 FQNEAQ come from the germline V gene (reference sequence). The V segment lost 5 bases and the J segment 9 bases; nucleotides outside the gene matches: 15. The CDR3 region is CASSPRSAGGPREQFF. Written as DNA, the CDR3 is TGTGCCAGCAGCCCCCGGTCGGCGGGAGGTCCACGTGAGCAGTTCTTC. The complete variable domain, with remaining parts taken from reference TRBV7-9 and TRBJ2-1, reads DTGVSQNPRHKITKRGQNVTFRCDPISEHNRLYWYRQTLGQGPEFLTYFQNEAQLEKSRLLSDRFSAERPKGSFSTLEIQRTEQGDSAMYLCASSPRSAGGPREQFFGPGTRLTVL.

J is TRBJ1-1 and V is TRBV11-1; D not resolved. The CDR3 runs to 13 residues. In germline, CDR1 is SGHAT, CDR2 FQDESV (reference sequence). Trimming shortened V by 3 bases and J by 1 base, and 6 bases separated the two germline ends. The CDR3 DNA reads TGTGCCAGCAGCTTTCTAGAGAACACTGAAGCTTTCTTT. Its protein is CASSFLENTEAFF.

The CDR3 region has the DNA TGTGCCTGGGGGAATTCTGGAAACACCATATATTTT. Translation: CAWGNSGNTIYF. The V and J genes are TRBV30 and TRBJ1-3, with no clear D. This CDR3 region has 12 residues. Germline V gives CDR1 GTSNPN, CDR2 SVGIG (reference sequence). Trimming stripped 5 bases from V and 1 base from J, with 6 bases between.

V and J are TRBV19 and TRBJ1-2; 7 nucleotides align to TRBD1. CDR1 is LNHDA, CDR2 SQIVND, per germline (reference sequence). This CDR3 is 15 amino acids long. V was clipped by 6 bases and J by 7 bases; unmatched bases: 14. The chain's CDR3 is CASRTPFDRARGYTF. CDR3 sequence (DNA): TGTGCCAGTAGGACTCCGTTCGACAGGGCGCGTGGCTACACCTTC.

This rearrangement joins TRBV6-5 to TRBJ2-5; 7 bases align to TRBD1. This CDR3 is 14 amino acids long. Looked up from germline, CDR1 is MNHEY and CDR2 is SVGAGI. V shed 0 bases, J shed 5 bases, and the junction held 3 bases outside the gene matches. CDR3 protein: CASSYSQGVETQYF. The CDR3 bases are TGTGCCAGCAGTTACTCCCAGGGGGTCGAGACCCAGTACTTC.

This chain links TRBV5-6 with TRBJ2-1; D possibly uses TRBD1 or TRBD2 (5 bases each). V was clipped by 6 bases and J by 7 bases, with 14 bases between them. The CDR3 extends over 13 amino acids. Germline loops: CDR1 SGHDT, CDR2 YYEEEE. The CDR3, as DNA: TGTGCCAGCACCCCATTGGGGGTTAATGAGCAGTTCTTC. This codes for CASTPLGVNEQFF.

The chain recombines TRBV5-1 with TRBJ1-2; D not resolved. The germline CDR1 and CDR2 sequences are SGHRS and YFSETQ. V lost 2 bases to trimming and J lost 3 bases, with 17 bases between them. The CDR3 consists of 16 residues. CDR3 in amino acids: CASSLKVRRVDYGYTF. DNA of the CDR3: TGCGCCAGCAGCTTAAAGGTTAGGAGGGTGGACTATGGCTACACCTTC.

This chain connects TRBV6-5 to TRBJ1-5; a possible D gene is TRBD1 (5 bases). This CDR3 is built from 13 residues. Trimming removed 8 bases at V and 6 bases at J, with 14 bases between. CDR1 is MNHEY, CDR2 SVGAGI, per germline. The CDR3 spells CASRAGGFQPQHF. The CDR3 region has the DNA TGTGCCAGCCGCGCGGGGGGGTTTCAGCCCCAGCATTTT.

This clone was counted a single time. V gene TRBV7-2 combines with J gene TRBJ1-1; D remains ambiguous. V lost 3 bases, J lost 1 base, and 9 bases lay in between. CDR3 length: 14 amino acids. Germline assignment: CDR1 SGHTA and CDR2 FQGNSA. CDR3 DNA: TGTGCCAGCAGCTTTACACGCCCGAACACTGAAGCTTTCTTT. Residues: CASSFTRPNTEAFF.

The chain recombines TRBV9 with TRBJ2-1, with 10 bases aligning to TRBD2. The CDR3 covers 16 residues. The trim removed 2 bases at V and 4 bases at J, leaving 6 bases unmatched. Germline values: CDR1 SGDLS, CDR2 YYNGEE. CDR3 nucleotides: TGTGCCAGCAGCGTCCTAAGCGGGAGGGGTTACAATGAGCAGTTCTTC. This codes for CASSVLSGRGYNEQFF.

The chain employs TRBV11-2 and TRBJ1-1, with 9 bases aligning to TRBD1. The germline gives CDR1 SGHAT, CDR2 FQNNGV. J was trimmed by 5 bases and V by 4 bases; bases with no gene match: 11. This CDR3 comprises 16 residues. CDR3 in amino acids: CASSSTGTGSLTEAFF. Here the CDR3 DNA reads TGTGCCAGCAGCTCTACCGGGACAGGGAGTCTGACTGAAGCTTTCTTT.

This chain joins TRBV11-2 and TRBJ1-3; D is possibly TRBD1 (5 bases). The CDR3 sequence is 16 residues long. CDR1 SGHAT and CDR2 FQNNGV come from the germline V gene. V lost 5 bases and J 6 bases, leaving 20 bases between the germline ends. DNA of the CDR3: TGTGCCAGCAGCCCGGGGGTCGTAACTAAGCTAAACACCATATATTTT. It specifies CASSPGVVTKLNTIYF.

V gene TRBV27 combines with J gene TRBJ1-2, with D tentatively TRBD1 (6 bases). Germline values: CDR1 MNHEY, CDR2 SMNVEV (reference sequence). The CDR3 contains 14 residues. The V end lost 7 bases, the J end lost 8 bases, and 20 bases lay between the germline ends. The CDR3 DNA reads TGTGCCAGCACTGCCGCCCGGGGGGCGTGGGGCTACACCTTC. This gives the protein CASTAARGAWGYTF.

This clone was counted a single time. This sequence joins TRBV27 and TRBJ1-2, with 8 bases fitting TRBD1. The CDR3 sequence is 14 residues long. The V segment lost 4 bases and the J segment 4 bases; nucleotides outside the gene matches: 5. Germline values: CDR1 MNHEY, CDR2 SMNVEV (reference sequence). The CDR3 here is CASSSDRDRYGYTF. CDR3 DNA: TGTGCCAGCAGTTCGGACAGGGATCGCTATGGCTACACCTTC.

The rearrangement uses TRBV19 and TRBJ1-1; weak D call: TRBD1 (5 bases). CDR1 and CDR2 (germline): LNHDA, SQIVND (reference sequence). Deletions cut 6 bases from V and 0 bases from J, with 17 bases between. This CDR3 has 16 residues. For the CDR3, the DNA is TGTGCCAGTAGGCCTCTAAAGGGGACGCTGAACACTGAAGCTTTCTTT. Translating it yields CASRPLKGTLNTEAFF. The full variable domain, in which reference TRBV19 and TRBJ1-1 provide the parts outside the CDR3, is DGGITQSPKYLFRKEGQNVTLSCEQNLNHDAMYWYRQDPGQGLRLIYYSQIVNDFQKGDIAEGYSVSREKKESFPLTVTSAQKNPTAFYLCASRPLKGTLNTEAFFGQGTRLTVV.

This clone was counted once. For the CDR3, the DNA is TGTGCCAGCAGATCCCAGGGGCTAGGCGGCTACACCTTC. This codes for CASRSQGLGGYTF. The chain uses TRBV6-5 and TRBJ1-2; possible D gene TRBD1, 6 bases. This CDR3 is built from 13 residues. V was trimmed by 6 bases and J by 8 bases, leaving 16 bases between them. Looked up from germline, CDR1 is MNHEY and CDR2 is SVGAGI.